These T cell receptor beta chains were read from a single sample in a study of blood T cell repertoires in COVID-19. TCRdb's table, derived via immunoSEQ multiplex PCR, lists solely in-frame clones and lacks some. The sample lists more than 300,000 clones, roughly 90% occurring once. Sequenced material: PBMCs or T cells enriched from blood (not recorded which). The receptors here all came from a young woman who had been exposed to COVID-19. The CDR3 runs from the conserved cysteine through the conserved F or W. A D gene is named only where the DNA matches it firmly. Some rows have no size entry. The others give once, few or many, or a class for an expanded clone.

TRBV19	NA	NA	TRBJ1-1	TGTGCCAGTAGTATAGGACAGCGCGGCGCTGAAGCTTTCTTT	CASSIGQRGAEAFF
TRBV6-5	NA	TRBD1	TRBJ1-4	TGTGCCAGCAGCGACAGGGGCGGGGGTGAAAAACTGTTTTTT	CASSDRGGGEKLFF
TRBV6-5	NA	NA	TRBJ1-1	TGTGCCAGCAGCTACGTAGGGGGCACTGAAGCTTTCTTT	CASSYVGGTEAFF
TRBV6-1	NA	TRBD2	TRBJ2-7	TGTGCCAGCAGTGAAGCGCTCTGGCGGGGGGGCCGGTACGAGCAGTACTTC	CASSEALWRGGRYEQYF
TRBV19	NA	NA	TRBJ1-5	TGTGCCAGTAGTATAGAAGACAGGAGCAATCAGCCCCAGCATTTT	CASSIEDRSNQPQHF
TRBV11-3	NA	NA	TRBJ2-3	TGTGCCAGCTCTCCGGCGGGGGCGCTTACAGATACGCAGTATTTT	CASSPAGALTDTQYF
TRBV10-2	NA	NA	TRBJ1-2	TGCGCCAGCAGGGTAGGGGTAGAGTATGGCTACACCTTC	CASRVGVEYGYTF
TRBV7-9	NA	NA	TRBJ1-1	TGTGCCAGCAGTAAGGGAGGGCTGAACACTGAAGCTTTCTTT	CASSKGGLNTEAFF
TRBV6-5	NA	NA	TRBJ1-6	TGTGCCAGCAGAGGGGTTTGGGGGGGGAATTCACCCCTCCACTTT	CASRGVWGGNSPLHF
TRBV5-1	NA	TRBD2	TRBJ2-3	TGCGCCAGCAGCATTAGCGGGGGGATCCCAGATACGCAGTATTTT	CASSISGGIPDTQYF
TRBV6-2/TRBV6-3	NA	NA	TRBJ2-7	TGTGCCAGCAGTTCACTCGTCCGGGTTCCCTACGAGCAGTACTTC	CASSSLVRVPYEQYF
TRBV4-2	NA	NA	TRBJ1-2	TGTGCCAGCAGCCAGACGACAGAAACTAACTATGGCTACACCTTC	CASSQTTETNYGYTF
TRBV7-3	NA	NA	TRBJ1-1	TGTGCCAGCAGCCCCAACCGCCGAGACAGGAACACTGAAGCTTTCTTT	CASSPNRRDRNTEAFF
TRBV19	NA	TRBD2	TRBJ2-1	TGTGCCAGTAGTCCGCGGGGAGGGATTAATTCGAATGAGCAGTTCTTC	CASSPRGGINSNEQFF
TRBV2	NA	NA	TRBJ2-7	TGTGCCAGCATCTATGGACAAGCCTACGAGCAGTACTTC	CASIYGQAYEQYF
TRBV6-6	NA	TRBD1	TRBJ1-3	TGTGCCAGCAGCTTCGGGACAGGGATCTCTGGAAACACCATATATTTT	CASSFGTGISGNTIYF
TRBV7-2	NA	NA	TRBJ2-1	TGTGCCAGCAGCTCCTCGCACTACCCCGCACTACTATTGCCCAATGAGCAGTTCTTC	CASSSSHYPALLLPNEQFF
TRBV10-3	NA	TRBD1	TRBJ1-5	TGTGCCATCAGTGATAGACAGGGGAGCAATCAGCCCCAGCATTTT	CAISDRQGSNQPQHF
TRBV2	NA	NA	TRBJ1-3	TGTGCCAGCAGTGAGGACAGAAACACCATATATTTT	CASSEDRNTIYF
TRBV9	NA	TRBD1	TRBJ2-7	TGTGCCAGCAGCGTAGGAGGACAGGCGGCCTACGAGCAGTACTTC	CASSVGGQAAYEQYF
TRBV5-4	NA	NA	TRBJ1-2	TGTGCCAGCAGCTTGGCCGTAGGTCAGGCCTATGGCTACACCTTC	CASSLAVGQAYGYTF
TRBV9	NA	TRBD1	TRBJ1-4	TGTGCCAGCAGCGGCGACAGGGGTGCAACTAATGAAAAACTGTTTTTT	CASSGDRGATNEKLFF
TRBV3-1/TRBV3-2	few	NA	TRBJ1-1	TGTGCCAGCAGCCAAGATTTGAGCACTGAAGCTTTCTTT	CASSQDLSTEAFF
TRBV7-9	NA	NA	TRBJ1-2	TGTGCCACCACCCCGACGGGAAGGCTCGATGGCTACACCTTC	CATTPTGRLDGYTF
TRBV5-1	NA	TRBD1	TRBJ1-6	TGCGCCAGCAGCTGGACAGGGGGCTCACCCCTCCACTTT	CASSWTGGSPLHF
TRBV11-2	NA	TRBD1	TRBJ1-6	TGTGCCAGCAGCTGGGGGACAGTAAAGGGTTCACCCCTCCACTTT	CASSWGTVKGSPLHF
TRBV13	NA	NA	TRBJ1-6	TGTGCCAGCAGTTTGGGCCCATTGAGCTCCTATAATTCACCCCTCCACTTT	CASSLGPLSSYNSPLHF
TRBV29-1	NA	TRBD1	TRBJ2-3	TGCAGCGGGTCGGACAGGGACGGCACAGATACGCAGTATTTT	CSGSDRDGTDTQYF
TRBV15	NA	NA	TRBJ2-1	TGTGCCACCAGCAGAACGCCGGGGAATGAGCAGTTCTTC	CATSRTPGNEQFF
TRBV29-1	NA	NA	TRBJ2-5	TGCAGCGTGGGGAGGACTACCCAAGAGACCCAGTACTTC	CSVGRTTQETQYF
TRBV7-2	once	TRBD2	TRBJ2-7	TGTGCCAGCAGTGCCACTAGCGGGGACTCCTACGAGCAGTACTTC	CASSATSGDSYEQYF
TRBV4-2	NA	TRBD2	TRBJ2-3	TGTGCCAGCAGCCAACCTAGCGGGGGTACAGATACGCAGTATTTT	CASSQPSGGTDTQYF
TRBV6-5	once	NA	TRBJ2-3	TGTGCCAGCGGGGGGGGCGCCCGGGATACGCAGTATTTT	CASGGGARDTQYF
TRBV11-2	NA	NA	TRBJ2-1	TGTGCCAGCAGCCTACAGGGATGGGGAAACAATGAGCAGTTCTTC	CASSLQGWGNNEQFF
TRBV19	NA	NA	TRBJ2-3	TGTGCCAGTAGTCCCCATTACTCCACAGATACGCAGTATTTT	CASSPHYSTDTQYF
TRBV19	once	NA	TRBJ1-3	TGTGCCAGTAGTGCCGTGGACAATTCTGGAAACACCATATATTTT	CASSAVDNSGNTIYF
TRBV5-1	NA	NA	TRBJ1-1	TGCGCCAGCAGATCTAAAGACGGAGTGAACACTGAAGCTTTCTTT	CASRSKDGVNTEAFF
TRBV7-7	NA	TRBD2	TRBJ2-2	TGTGCCAGCAGCTCTGCGGCGGGGGGCCTAAACACCGGGGAGCTGTTTTTT	CASSSAAGGLNTGELFF
TRBV5-1	NA	NA	TRBJ2-7	TGCGCCAGCAGCTTGGAGTTCCAGGGCAGCTCCTACGAGCAGTACTTC	CASSLEFQGSSYEQYF
TRBV11-3	NA	NA	TRBJ2-1	TGTGCCAGCAGCTTAGGGACCACCACCGGGAGTGAGCAGTTCTTC	CASSLGTTTGSEQFF
TRBV7-6	NA	TRBD2	TRBJ2-1	TGTGCCAGCAGCTTGACTAGCGGGGAATACAATGAGCAGTTCTTC	CASSLTSGEYNEQFF
TRBV27	NA	TRBD1	TRBJ2-1	TGTGCCAGCAGGTTTGGACAGGCACACAACAATGAGCAGTTCTTC	CASRFGQAHNNEQFF
TRBV3-1/TRBV3-2	few	NA	TRBJ1-1	TGTGCCAGCAGCTATCGAGGAAACACTGAAGCTTTCTTT	CASSYRGNTEAFF
TRBV5-6	NA	TRBD1	TRBJ1-5	TGTGCCAGCAGCCTATTATCCGGGACAGGGGGGAATCAGCCCCAGCATTTT	CASSLLSGTGGNQPQHF
TRBV11-3	once	NA	TRBJ2-2	TGTGCCAGCAGCCGGCCGGATACCGACTACACCGGGGAGCTGTTTTTT	CASSRPDTDYTGELFF
TRBV28	NA	NA	TRBJ1-2	TGTGCCAGCAGTGTACACCTTAAGGGCTACACCTTC	CASSVHLKGYTF
TRBV7-6	NA	NA	TRBJ2-7	TGTGCCAGCAGCTTAGGAGAGGGCGAGCAGTACTTC	CASSLGEGEQYF
TRBV14	once	TRBD1	TRBJ1-1	TGTGCCAGCAGCCACGTGGGACAGGGTAAGCCTAAATTGAACACTGAAGCTTTCTTT	CASSHVGQGKPKLNTEAFF
TRBV4-2	NA	NA	TRBJ1-6	TGTGCCAGCAGCCAAGAAGGGGGACGGAATTCACCCCTCCACTTT	CASSQEGGRNSPLHF
TRBV5-8	once	TRBD2	TRBJ2-1	TGTGCCAGCAGCCTAGCGGGGGGGATGTTCAATGAGCAGTTCTTC	CASSLAGGMFNEQFF
TRBV7-7	NA	TRBD2	TRBJ2-3	TGTGCCAGCAGCTTAGGGAGCGGGGGGAGCACAGATACGCAGTATTTT	CASSLGSGGSTDTQYF
TRBV19	NA	NA	TRBJ2-7	TGTGCCAGTAGTATGGGCAGTCCCGCCTACGAGCAGTACTTC	CASSMGSPAYEQYF
TRBV5-1	NA	TRBD2	TRBJ2-1	TGCGCCAGCTCGCTAGCGGGCCTCTACAATGAGCAGTTCTTC	CASSLAGLYNEQFF